Shown below are 5 T cell receptor beta chains from a single sample sequenced in a study of blood T cells in healthy people across ages. With a J-beta primer mix and a sample-barcoded 5' primer, a second PCR ran roughly 6 to 11 cycles. TCRdb fed the 5' RACE reads into MiXCR, producing one record per CDR3 protein. The table records 800,000 to 1,000,000 distinct CDR3 sequences, 45% to 50% of them present only once. The sequenced sample consisted of blood. All receptors come from a man aged 30-40 years in good health.

The chain links TRBV3-1 to TRBJ2-7; D unclear. V shed 3 bases and J shed 7 bases, with 13 bases lying between them. The germline CDR1 and CDR2 sequences are LGHDT and YNNKEL (reference sequence). The CDR3 has 13 residues. The CDR3 DNA sequence: TGTGCCAGCAGCCACCCAGGCAAGGAGGAGCAGTACTTC. The encoded protein is CASSHPGKEEQYF.

This sequence joins TRBV5-1 and TRBJ1-2, with unresolved D. V lost 0 bases and J lost 5, with 11 bases in between. CDR3 length: 14 amino acids. CDR1 and CDR2 (germline): SGHRS, YFSETQ. In DNA, the CDR3 is TGCGCCAGCAGCTTGGACAGCGCATCTTATGGCTACACCTTC. Its translation is CASSLDSASYGYTF.

The CDR3 spells CSAITSGGAMDTQYF. Written as DNA, the CDR3 is TGCAGTGCTATAACTAGCGGGGGGGCCATGGATACGCAGTATTTT. The chain has TRBV20-1 and TRBJ2-3; TRBD2 matches 13 bases. Germline CDR1 is DFQATT and CDR2 is SNEGSKA (reference sequence). J gave up 6 bases and V 4 bases, and 7 bases lay outside the gene matches. The CDR3 is 15 residues long.

V usage is TRBV15 and J usage is TRBJ1-4; tentative D call: TRBD1 (6 bases). Germline V lookup: CDR1 LNHNV, CDR2 YYDKDF (reference sequence). V was shortened by 2 bases and J by 6 bases, with 10 bases between the two germline ends. The length of the CDR3 is 14 residues. CDR3 protein: CATSRRQEDEKLFF. CDR3 coding DNA: TGTGCCACCAGCAGAAGACAGGAGGATGAAAAACTGTTTTTT. The variable domain in full, completed from reference TRBV15 and TRBJ1-4, reads DAMVIQNPRYQVTQFGKPVTLSCSQTLNHNVMYWYQQKSSQAPKLLFHYYDKDFNNEADTPDNFQSRRPNTSFCFLDIRSPGLGDTAMYLCATSRRQEDEKLFFGSGTQLSVL.

This clonotype showed up just a few times. The rearrangement links TRBV14 to TRBJ2-1; perhaps TRBD1 as D (5 bases). V gave up 4 bases and J gave up 8 bases, with 12 bases separating them. The CDR3 extends over 13 amino acids. Germline V gives CDR1 SGHDN, CDR2 FVKESK. The CDR3 DNA is TGTGCCAGCAGCCCCCAGCAGGGTTATGAGCAGTTCTTC. Translation gives CASSPQQGYEQFF.